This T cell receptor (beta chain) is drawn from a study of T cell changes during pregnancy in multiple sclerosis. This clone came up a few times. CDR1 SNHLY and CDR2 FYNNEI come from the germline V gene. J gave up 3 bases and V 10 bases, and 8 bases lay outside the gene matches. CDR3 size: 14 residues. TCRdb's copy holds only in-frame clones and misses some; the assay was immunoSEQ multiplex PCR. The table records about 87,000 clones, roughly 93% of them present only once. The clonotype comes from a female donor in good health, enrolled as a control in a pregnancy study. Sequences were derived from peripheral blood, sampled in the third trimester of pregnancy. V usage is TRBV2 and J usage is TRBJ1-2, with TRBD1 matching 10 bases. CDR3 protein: CATIPGTGDYGYTF. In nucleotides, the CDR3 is TGTGCCACCATACCCGGGACAGGGGACTATGGCTACACCTTC.